The 7 T cell receptor beta chains below all came from one sample that was sequenced in a study of blood T cell repertoires in COVID-19. Repertoires were generated with immunoSEQ multiplex PCR, while TCRdb's copy carries only in-frame clones and drops some. Of a few hundred thousand clones in the sample, about 88% were seen once. The material sequenced was peripheral blood. Every receptor here comes from a man aged 50 or older with COVID-19, enrolled during active disease.

The rearrangement joins TRBV27 to TRBJ2-7; possible D gene TRBD1, 6 bases. This CDR3 region has 17 residues. V lost 2 bases, J lost 4 bases, and 21 bases lay in between. The germline V gene encodes CDR1 MNHEY and CDR2 SMNVEV (reference sequence). Here the CDR3 reads CASSLGGSQGPSYEQYF. The CDR3 DNA sequence: TGTGCCAGCAGTTTAGGGGGAAGCCAGGGGCCCTCTTACGAGCAGTACTTC.

This clone was seen a few times. The rearrangement joins TRBV6-5 to TRBJ1-6; possibly TRBD1 for D (5 bases). V lost 6 bases and J lost 5, with 11 bases in between. Germline V lookup: CDR1 MNHEY, CDR2 SVGAGI. CDR3 size: 14 residues. The CDR3 DNA follows: TGTGCCAGCAGACCCGGGGGTAATAATTCACCCCTCCACTTT. This gives the protein CASRPGGNNSPLHF.

This chain uses TRBV5-1 with TRBJ2-7, with 8 bases matching TRBD2. Germline CDR1 reads SGHRS; CDR2 reads YFSETQ. The CDR3 totals 13 residues. Trimming removed 2 bases from V and 6 bases from J; junction bases left unmatched: 4. The DNA of the CDR3 is TGCGCCAGCAGCTTACCCGGGGGGGGCGAGCAGTACTTC. Translation gives CASSLPGGGEQYF.

The genes are TRBV7-6 and TRBJ1-6; a possible D gene is TRBD1 (6 bases). This CDR3 has 14 amino acids. Germline lookup yields CDR1 SGHVS and CDR2 FNYEAQ. Trimming took off 2 bases at V and 6 bases at J, with 8 bases between the two ends. The CDR3 DNA is TGTGCCAGCAGCTTAACAGGGAGTAATTCACCCCTCCACTTT. It encodes CASSLTGSNSPLHF.

The V gene is TRBV3-1 (or the pseudogene TRBV3-2), the J gene TRBJ1-2; possibly TRBD1 for D (6 bases). The V gene lost 4 bases and the J gene lost 4 bases, with 10 bases spanning the gap. Germline V gene sequence: CDR1 LGHDT, CDR2 YNNKEL (reference sequence). CDR3 length: 13 residues. In DNA, the CDR3 is TGTGCCAGCAGCCCTCAGGGGTCCTATGGCTACACCTTC. Translated: CASSPQGSYGYTF.

Note on this clone: Within the sample, other DNA sequences also encode this same CDR3. The chain couples TRBV2 to TRBJ2-5, with 12 bases identical to TRBD2. The junction had 2 bases not matched to a gene; V was cut back by 5 bases and J by 1 base. The CDR3 has 15 amino acids. The germline V gene has CDR1 SNHLY and CDR2 FYNNEI. In DNA form, the CDR3 reads TGTGCCAGCAGTCGGACTAGCGGGGCCCAAGAGACCCAGTACTTC. This gives the protein CASSRTSGAQETQYF.

This clone was counted a single time. The chain carries TRBV29-1 and TRBJ2-5; no definite D call. The CDR3 contains 12 residues. V was trimmed by 7 bases and J by 4 bases, leaving 13 bases between them. Germline assignment: CDR1 SQVTM and CDR2 ANQGSEA. CDR3 DNA: TGCAGCGCCCTCTATCAACTAGAGACCCAGTACTTC. This codes for CSALYQLETQYF.